Listed below are T cell receptor beta chains from one sample, sequenced in a study of Graves' ophthalmopathy and Graves' hyperthyroidism. TCRdb ran MiXCR on the multiplex PCR reads and lists one entry per CDR3 protein. The sample lists 740,000 or so distinct CDR3 sequences; 40% were seen once. Material: peripheral blood. All receptors derive from an adult man with Graves' ophthalmopathy. CDR3s include the opening cysteine and the closing phenylalanine or tryptophan. Fields, in order: J gene, D gene, clone size, V gene, CDR3 protein, CDR3 DNA. D genes are given only for firm matches. Part of the rows lack a size; the others show once, few, many or a class for expanded clones.

J gene: TRBJ2-5; D gene: .; clone size: .; V gene: TRBV20-1; CDR3 protein: CSARTSKHKETQYF; CDR3 DNA: TGCAGTGCTAGGACTTCTAAGCACAAAGAGACCCAGTACTTC
J gene: TRBJ1-2; D gene: .; clone size: .; V gene: TRBV7-9; CDR3 protein: CASSLEDAFSRVDGYTF; CDR3 DNA: TGTGCCAGCAGCTTAGAGGACGCTTTCTCCCGGGTAGACGGCTACACCTTC
J gene: TRBJ1-1; D gene: .; clone size: many; V gene: TRBV19; CDR3 protein: CASSERQIEAFF; CDR3 DNA: TGTGCCAGTAGTGAACGACAGATAGAAGCTTTCTTT
J gene: TRBJ1-4; D gene: .; clone size: .; V gene: TRBV19; CDR3 protein: CASSITREIEKLFF; CDR3 DNA: TGTGCCAGTAGTATCACCAGAGAGATCGAAAAACTGTTTTTT
J gene: TRBJ2-7; D gene: .; clone size: few; V gene: TRBV9; CDR3 protein: CASSAAALGYEQYF; CDR3 DNA: TGTGCCAGCAGCGCCGCCGCTTTGGGTTACGAGCAGTACTTC
J gene: TRBJ2-7; D gene: .; clone size: many; V gene: TRBV10-1; CDR3 protein: CASSDGTGFEQYF; CDR3 DNA: TGCGCCAGCAGTGACGGAACAGGGTTCGAGCAGTACTTC
J gene: TRBJ1-6; D gene: .; clone size: many; V gene: TRBV9; CDR3 protein: CASSNTYNSPLHF; CDR3 DNA: TGTGCCAGCAGCAATACCTATAATTCACCCCTCCACTTT
J gene: TRBJ2-5; D gene: TRBD2; clone size: few; V gene: TRBV20-1; CDR3 protein: CSARVTSGSLKETQYF; CDR3 DNA: TGCAGTGCTAGAGTCACTAGCGGGAGTTTGAAAGAGACCCAGTACTTC
J gene: TRBJ1-1; D gene: .; clone size: .; V gene: TRBV10-3; CDR3 protein: CASSPPGDANTEAFF; CDR3 DNA: TGTGCCAGCAGTCCCCCTGGGGATGCGAACACTGAAGCTTTCTTT
J gene: TRBJ1-6; D gene: TRBD1; clone size: many; V gene: TRBV7-2; CDR3 protein: CASRQGQARGPLHF; CDR3 DNA: TGTGCCAGCAGACAGGGACAGGCCCGCGGGCCCCTCCACTTT
J gene: TRBJ2-5; D gene: .; clone size: .; V gene: TRBV29-1; CDR3 protein: CSVAQGAALAGLETQYF; CDR3 DNA: TGCAGCGTCGCACAGGGGGCCGCACTAGCGGGATTGGAGACCCAGTACTTC
J gene: TRBJ1-2; D gene: .; clone size: once; V gene: TRBV10-3; CDR3 protein: CAIGGQYYGYTF; CDR3 DNA: TGTGCCATCGGGGGACAATACTATGGCTACACCTTC
J gene: TRBJ1-3; D gene: .; clone size: .; V gene: TRBV20-1; CDR3 protein: CSATFHGGAGNTIYF; CDR3 DNA: TGCAGTGCCACTTTCCATGGGGGGGCTGGAAACACCATATATTTT
J gene: TRBJ1-6; D gene: .; clone size: many; V gene: TRBV10-2; CDR3 protein: CASGPRGGNSPLHF; CDR3 DNA: TGCGCCAGCGGTCCGCGGGGGGGAAATTCACCCCTCCACTTT
J gene: TRBJ1-5; D gene: TRBD1; clone size: .; V gene: TRBV15; CDR3 protein: CATSTRRTGGEQPQHF; CDR3 DNA: TGTGCCACCAGCACAAGGCGGACAGGGGGCGAACAGCCCCAGCATTTT
J gene: TRBJ2-5; D gene: TRBD1; clone size: few; V gene: TRBV15; CDR3 protein: CATSRVAPGGGETQYF; CDR3 DNA: TGTGCCACCAGCAGAGTAGCTCCAGGGGGTGGAGAGACCCAGTACTTC
J gene: TRBJ1-2; D gene: .; clone size: .; V gene: TRBV7-9; CDR3 protein: CASSQQWTPTYGYTF; CDR3 DNA: TGTGCCAGCAGTCAGCAGTGGACGCCCACCTATGGCTACACCTTC
J gene: TRBJ1-1; D gene: .; clone size: .; V gene: TRBV25-1; CDR3 protein: CASSGRSAEAFF; CDR3 DNA: TGTGCCAGCAGTGGTCGGTCGGCTGAAGCTTTCTTT
J gene: TRBJ2-2; D gene: .; clone size: few; V gene: TRBV29-1; CDR3 protein: CSVLGDSGELFF; CDR3 DNA: TGCAGCGTTCTGGGTGACTCCGGGGAGCTGTTTTTT
J gene: TRBJ2-1; D gene: TRBD2; clone size: few; V gene: TRBV9; CDR3 protein: CASSARTSGDYNEQFF; CDR3 DNA: TGTGCCAGCAGCGCGAGGACTAGCGGGGACTACAATGAGCAGTTCTTC
J gene: TRBJ1-1; D gene: TRBD1; clone size: .; V gene: TRBV19; CDR3 protein: CASSGLDRENTEAFF; CDR3 DNA: TGTGCCAGTAGTGGCCTGGACAGGGAGAACACTGAAGCTTTCTTT
J gene: TRBJ2-2; D gene: .; clone size: .; V gene: TRBV10-3; CDR3 protein: CAISDSNTGELFF; CDR3 DNA: TGTGCCATCAGTGACTCAAACACCGGGGAGCTGTTTTTT
J gene: TRBJ2-7; D gene: TRBD1; clone size: once; V gene: TRBV10-2; CDR3 protein: CASSPPGQGAYQYF; CDR3 DNA: TGTGCCAGCTCACCGCCGGGACAGGGGGCATATCAGTACTTC
J gene: TRBJ2-2; D gene: .; clone size: .; V gene: TRBV15; CDR3 protein: CATSLGGGELFF; CDR3 DNA: TGTGCCACCAGCCTCGGCGGCGGGGAGCTGTTTTTT
J gene: TRBJ1-6; D gene: TRBD1; clone size: many; V gene: TRBV6-1; CDR3 protein: CASSVETGDSPLHF; CDR3 DNA: TGTGCCAGCAGTGTAGAGACAGGGGATTCACCCCTCCACTTT
J gene: TRBJ2-7; D gene: .; clone size: few; V gene: TRBV28; CDR3 protein: CASSRAGRDEQYF; CDR3 DNA: TGTGCCAGCAGTCGGGCGGGACGGGACGAGCAGTACTTC
J gene: TRBJ1-2; D gene: .; clone size: .; V gene: TRBV6-6; CDR3 protein: CASSYDTDPASGYTF; CDR3 DNA: TGTGCCAGCAGTTATGATACAGATCCTGCCAGTGGCTACACCTTC
J gene: TRBJ2-5; D gene: .; clone size: many; V gene: TRBV7-3; CDR3 protein: CASSLGGPGETQYF; CDR3 DNA: TGTGCCAGCAGCTTGGGGGGCCCCGGAGAGACCCAGTACTTC
J gene: TRBJ1-1; D gene: .; clone size: many; V gene: TRBV15; CDR3 protein: CATSLGPNTEAFF; CDR3 DNA: TGTGCCACCAGCCTGGGACCGAACACTGAAGCTTTCTTT
J gene: TRBJ1-6; D gene: TRBD1; clone size: .; V gene: TRBV7-2; CDR3 protein: CASSLTATGNSPLHF; CDR3 DNA: TGTGCCAGCAGCTTAACCGCGACAGGGAATTCACCCCTCCACTTT
J gene: TRBJ1-5; D gene: TRBD1; clone size: .; V gene: TRBV7-8; CDR3 protein: CASSPETGGSVSQPQHF; CDR3 DNA: TGTGCCAGCAGCCCCGAGACAGGGGGCTCTGTTAGTCAGCCCCAGCATTTT
J gene: TRBJ1-1; D gene: .; clone size: .; V gene: TRBV12-3/TRBV12-4; CDR3 protein: CASKVQGTEAFF; CDR3 DNA: TGTGCCAGCAAAGTCCAGGGCACTGAAGCTTTCTTT
J gene: TRBJ1-5; D gene: .; clone size: .; V gene: TRBV2; CDR3 protein: CASSEKPELLRFYQPQHF; CDR3 DNA: TGTGCCAGCAGTGAAAAGCCAGAACTTCTACGTTTTTATCAGCCCCAGCATTTT
J gene: TRBJ2-7; D gene: .; clone size: .; V gene: TRBV11-1; CDR3 protein: CASSPRRVNSYGQYF; CDR3 DNA: TGTGCCAGCAGCCCCCGGCGGGTTAACTCCTACGGGCAGTACTTC
J gene: TRBJ1-1; D gene: .; clone size: .; V gene: TRBV11-1; CDR3 protein: CASSFRAGRNTEAFF; CDR3 DNA: TGTGCCAGCAGCTTTAGGGCAGGGAGGAACACTGAAGCTTTCTTT
J gene: TRBJ1-2; D gene: .; clone size: .; V gene: TRBV20-1; CDR3 protein: CSVVDFTNYGYTF; CDR3 DNA: TGCAGTGTCGTCGACTTTACTAACTATGGCTACACCTTC
J gene: TRBJ2-7; D gene: TRBD2; clone size: many; V gene: TRBV7-9; CDR3 protein: CASSQAGLGAYEQYF; CDR3 DNA: TGTGCCAGCAGCCAGGCGGGACTAGGGGCCTACGAGCAGTACTTC